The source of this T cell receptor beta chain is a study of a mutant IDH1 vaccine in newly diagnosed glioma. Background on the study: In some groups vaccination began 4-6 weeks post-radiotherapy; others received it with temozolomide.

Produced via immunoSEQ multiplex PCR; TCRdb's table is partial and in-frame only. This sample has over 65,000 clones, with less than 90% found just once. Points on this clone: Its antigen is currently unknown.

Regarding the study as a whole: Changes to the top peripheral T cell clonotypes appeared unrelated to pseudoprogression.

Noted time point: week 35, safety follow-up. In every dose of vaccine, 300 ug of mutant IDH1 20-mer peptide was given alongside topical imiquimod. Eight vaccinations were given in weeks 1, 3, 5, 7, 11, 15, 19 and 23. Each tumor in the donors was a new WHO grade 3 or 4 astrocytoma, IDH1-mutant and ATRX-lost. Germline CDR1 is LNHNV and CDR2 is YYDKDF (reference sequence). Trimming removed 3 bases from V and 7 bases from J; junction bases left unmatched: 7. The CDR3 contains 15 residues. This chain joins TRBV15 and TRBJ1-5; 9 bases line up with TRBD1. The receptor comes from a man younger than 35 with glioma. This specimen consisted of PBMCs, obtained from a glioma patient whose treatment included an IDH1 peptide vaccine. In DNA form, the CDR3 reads TGTGCCACCAGCAGCCCGGGACAGGGAAGGCAGCCCCAGCATTTT. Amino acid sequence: CATSSPGQGRQPQHF.